This T cell receptor (beta chain) was captured by sequencing in a study of blood T cell repertoires in COVID-19 (dated by TCRdb to about 2020). Some background on the complete study: Recovered participants in ImmuneRACE Cohort 3 were defined by two consecutive negative NP/OP PCR tests, clearance by a healthcare professional, or resolution of symptoms. Samples were obtained from the ongoing ImmuneRACE study (first 160 participants) and from over 1,000 subjects provided by 6 global collaborators. Samples from collaborators originated in the United States, Italy and Spain and spanned both the acute and convalescent phases of COVID-19. Subjects who had been exposed to COVID-19, were actively infected with it, or had recovered from it provided the deeply sampled blood TCRbeta repertoires that made up the dataset. A de-identified subject ID, COVID-19 status, age in years and sex were almost always included in the sample metadata. The repertoires were made available in a free public database intended to serve as a resource for research on the immune response to SARS-CoV-2. The material from the prospective study consisted of cDNA or gDNA derived from T cells, B-cell-depleted T cells, or PBMCs. Where HLA class I and class II types were available, the types were taken from metadata supplied by the sample provider, not from assay-based typing. What the work shows at the level of the full study, not this receptor alone: Clinical and demographic metadata were provided uncurated, with the amount varying by source and participant.

The CDR1 and CDR2 encoded by the germline V gene are MNHEY and SVGAGI. Spanning cysteine to phenylalanine, the CDR3 consists of 16 amino acids. Only the CDR3 DNA is retained, 48 bases long and in frame from the first base. V lost 4 bases and J lost 3 bases; the stretch between them is 15 bases long. In the prospective study, participants were about 18 to 95 years old, resided in about two dozen geographic areas of the United States, and were enrolled through a virtual design. In the prospective study, participants were assigned to cohorts based on the clinical history participants reported in a screening survey and a study questionnaire. Each participant in the prospective study had whole blood, serum and a nasopharyngeal or oropharyngeal swab collected by mobile phlebotomists. Prospective study participants could optionally give additional blood draws and questionnaires over a 2-month period. Before DNA extraction, blood samples from the prospective study were shipped at room temperature or frozen.

As regards this clone: It lacks a known antigen. Base quality data are lacking; no much larger clone is found one base away.

The immunoSEQ Assay, a bias-controlled multiplex PCR, was used to amplify TCRbeta CDR3 regions from genomic DNA. As for the authors' bioinformatics: Nucleated cell counts per sample were estimated from amplification of reference gene primers within the assay. Sequence reads were collapsed and filtered to measure the absolute abundance of every unique TCRbeta CDR3 rearrangement. For each sample, productive Simpson clonality was calculated as the square root of Simpson's diversity index across productive rearrangements. The source is immuneACCESS, and TCRdb retained only in-frame sequences with V and J called. Part of the clones is not carried over; for the studies checked, unresolved V genes explain less than half of this, and the remainder is unexplained. V and J calls plus clone size are reproduced from that table; the DNA served to infer D and trimming. The sample table holds fewer than 200,000 clones, of which around 80% were seen once. In total, the top ten clones hold around 17% of the sample.

Source material: PBMCs or T cells enriched from blood (not recorded which). The chain joins TRBV6-5 to TRBJ1-4; D gene: possibly TRBD1, on 6 matching bases. This TCR was recovered from a woman aged 70-85 years in a cohort exposed to, infected with or recovered from COVID-19 (not recorded which). The CDR3 region has the sequence CASSWTGGSPNEKLFF. The DNA sequence is as follows: TGTGCCAGCAGTTGGACGGGGGGCAGTCCTAATGAAAAACTGTTTTTT.